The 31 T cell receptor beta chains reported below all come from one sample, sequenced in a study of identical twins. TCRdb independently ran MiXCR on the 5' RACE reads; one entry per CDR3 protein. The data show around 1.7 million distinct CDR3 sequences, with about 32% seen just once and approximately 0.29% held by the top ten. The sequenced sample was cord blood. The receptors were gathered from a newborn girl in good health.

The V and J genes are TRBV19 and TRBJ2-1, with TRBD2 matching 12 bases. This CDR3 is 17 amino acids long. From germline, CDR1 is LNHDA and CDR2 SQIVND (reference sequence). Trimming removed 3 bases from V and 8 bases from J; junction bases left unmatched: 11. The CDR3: CASSIPTSGGTRDEQFF. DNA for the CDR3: TGTGCCAGTAGTATCCCCACTAGCGGGGGGACCAGAGATGAGCAGTTCTTC.

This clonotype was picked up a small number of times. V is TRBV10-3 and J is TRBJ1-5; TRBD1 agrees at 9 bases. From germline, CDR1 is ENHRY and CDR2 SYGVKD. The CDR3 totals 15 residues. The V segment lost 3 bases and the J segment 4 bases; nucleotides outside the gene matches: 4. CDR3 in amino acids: CAISDDRGRNQPQHF. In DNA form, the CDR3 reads TGTGCCATCAGTGATGACAGGGGGAGGAATCAGCCCCAGCATTTT.

The CDR3 here is CASRTPLRNPKSYEQYF. The CDR3 region has the DNA TGTGCCAGCAGGACCCCCCTACGAAATCCCAAGTCCTACGAGCAGTACTTC. The V and J genes are TRBV6-6 and TRBJ2-7, with D uncertain. The germline V gene has CDR1 MNHNY and CDR2 SVGAGI (reference sequence). This CDR3 is built from 17 residues. Trimming removed 6 bases from V and 1 base from J, with 22 bases in between.

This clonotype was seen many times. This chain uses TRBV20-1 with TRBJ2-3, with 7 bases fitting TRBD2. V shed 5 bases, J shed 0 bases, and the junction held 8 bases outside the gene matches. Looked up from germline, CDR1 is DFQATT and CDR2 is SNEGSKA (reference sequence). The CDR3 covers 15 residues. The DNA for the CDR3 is TGCAGTGCTTCCCTTGCGGGAGTGAGCACAGATACGCAGTATTTT. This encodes CSASLAGVSTDTQYF.

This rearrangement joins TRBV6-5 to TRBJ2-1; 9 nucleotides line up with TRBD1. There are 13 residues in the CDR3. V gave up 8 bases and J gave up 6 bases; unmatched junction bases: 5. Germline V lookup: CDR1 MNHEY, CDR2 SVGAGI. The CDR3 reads CASRQQGANEQFF. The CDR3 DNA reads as TGTGCCAGCCGACAACAGGGGGCCAATGAGCAGTTCTTC.

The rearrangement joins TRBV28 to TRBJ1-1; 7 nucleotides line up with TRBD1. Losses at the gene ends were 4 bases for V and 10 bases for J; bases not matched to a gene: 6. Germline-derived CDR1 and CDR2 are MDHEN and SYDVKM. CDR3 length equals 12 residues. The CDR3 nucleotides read TGTGCCAGCAGTTCACAGGGGAGACGAGCTTTCTTT. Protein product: CASSSQGRRAFF.

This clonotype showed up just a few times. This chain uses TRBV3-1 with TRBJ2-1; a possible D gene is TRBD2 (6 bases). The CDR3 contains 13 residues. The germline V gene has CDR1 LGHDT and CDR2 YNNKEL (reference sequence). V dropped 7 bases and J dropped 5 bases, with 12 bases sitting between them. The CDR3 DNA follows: TGTGCCAGCAAAGAGGAGGGGCACAATGAGCAGTTCTTC. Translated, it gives CASKEEGHNEQFF.

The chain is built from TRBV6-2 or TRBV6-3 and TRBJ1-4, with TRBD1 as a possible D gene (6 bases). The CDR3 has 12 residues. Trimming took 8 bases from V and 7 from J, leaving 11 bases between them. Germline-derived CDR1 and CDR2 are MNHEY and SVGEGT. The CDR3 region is CASGQRGEKLFF. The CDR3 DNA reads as TGTGCCAGCGGACAGCGGGGTGAAAAACTGTTTTTT.

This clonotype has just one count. CDR3 sequence: CASSLYRAGINEQFF. CDR3 bases: TGCGCCAGCAGCTTGTATCGAGCGGGGATCAATGAGCAGTTCTTC. The rearrangement uses TRBV5-1 and TRBJ2-1; TRBD2 agrees at 7 bases. The germline V gene encodes CDR1 SGHRS and CDR2 YFSETQ. This CDR3 is built from 15 residues. With 1 base clipped from V and 6 bases from J, the junction kept 7 bases outside the gene matches.

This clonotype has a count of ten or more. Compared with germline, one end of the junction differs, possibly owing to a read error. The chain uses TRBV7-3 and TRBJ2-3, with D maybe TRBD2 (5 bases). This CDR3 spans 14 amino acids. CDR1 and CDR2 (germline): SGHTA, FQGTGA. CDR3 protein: CASSRDGSTDTQYF. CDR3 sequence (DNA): TGCGCCAGCAGTCGGGATGGGAGCACAGATACGCAGTATTTT.

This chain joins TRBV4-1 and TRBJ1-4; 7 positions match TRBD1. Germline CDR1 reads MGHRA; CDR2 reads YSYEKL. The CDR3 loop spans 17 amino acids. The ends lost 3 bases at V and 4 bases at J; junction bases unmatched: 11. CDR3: CASSHYYRGFDNEKLFF. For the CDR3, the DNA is TGCGCCAGCAGCCATTATTACAGGGGATTCGATAATGAAAAACTGTTTTTT.

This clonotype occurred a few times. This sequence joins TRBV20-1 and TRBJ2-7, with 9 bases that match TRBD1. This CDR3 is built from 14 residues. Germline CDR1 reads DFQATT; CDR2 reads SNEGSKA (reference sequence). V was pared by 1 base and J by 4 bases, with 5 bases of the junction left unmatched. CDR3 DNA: TGCAGTGCTAGAGTAGGGGGACAGGGATACGAGCAGTACTTC. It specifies CSARVGGQGYEQYF.

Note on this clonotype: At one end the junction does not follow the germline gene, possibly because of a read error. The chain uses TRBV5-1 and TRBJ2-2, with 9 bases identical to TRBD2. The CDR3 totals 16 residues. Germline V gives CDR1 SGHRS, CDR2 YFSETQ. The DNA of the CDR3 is TGCGCCAGCAGCGCTTCTAGCGGGGCGAACACCGGGGGGCTGTTTTTT. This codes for CASSASSGANTGGLFF.

The CDR3 DNA reads as TGCAGTGCTAGAGTCCTCGGGACTAGCGGATACAATGAGCAGTTCTTC. It is translated as CSARVLGTSGYNEQFF. The gene calls are TRBV20-1 and TRBJ2-1, with 11 bases lining up with TRBD2. V gave up 1 base and J gave up 4 bases; unmatched junction bases: 6. Germline V CDR1 and CDR2: DFQATT, SNEGSKA (reference sequence). The CDR3 is 16 amino acids.

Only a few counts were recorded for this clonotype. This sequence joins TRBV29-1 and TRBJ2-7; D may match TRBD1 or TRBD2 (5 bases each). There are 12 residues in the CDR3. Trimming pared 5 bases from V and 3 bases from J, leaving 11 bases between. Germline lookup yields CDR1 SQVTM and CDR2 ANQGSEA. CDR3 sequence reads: CSVSRDGYEQYF. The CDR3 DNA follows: TGCAGCGTTTCCCGGGACGGCTACGAGCAGTACTTC.

In nucleotides, the CDR3 is TGTGCCAGCAGTGAACTAGCGGGAGGGTTAGCCTACGAGCAGTACTTC. This translates into CASSELAGGLAYEQYF. This chain uses TRBV6-1 with TRBJ2-7, with 12 bases lining up with TRBD2. The junction had 4 bases not matched to a gene; V was cut back by 2 bases and J by 2 bases. Germline lookup yields CDR1 MNHNS and CDR2 SASEGT. The CDR3 extends over 16 amino acids.

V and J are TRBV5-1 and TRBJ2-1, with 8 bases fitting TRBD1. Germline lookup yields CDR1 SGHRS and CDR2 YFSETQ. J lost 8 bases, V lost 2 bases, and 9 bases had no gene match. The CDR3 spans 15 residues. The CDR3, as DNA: TGCGCCAGCAGCTTATTCGGGGCAGGGGGCGATGAGCAGTTCTTC. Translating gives CASSLFGAGGDEQFF.

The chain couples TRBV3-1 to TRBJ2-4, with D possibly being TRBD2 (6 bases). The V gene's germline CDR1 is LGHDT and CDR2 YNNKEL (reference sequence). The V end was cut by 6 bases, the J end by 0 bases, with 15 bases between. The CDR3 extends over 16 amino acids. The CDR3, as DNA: TGTGCCAGCAGTCCGAAGCGGGTCGTAGCCAAAAACATTCAGTACTTC. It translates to CASSPKRVVAKNIQYF.

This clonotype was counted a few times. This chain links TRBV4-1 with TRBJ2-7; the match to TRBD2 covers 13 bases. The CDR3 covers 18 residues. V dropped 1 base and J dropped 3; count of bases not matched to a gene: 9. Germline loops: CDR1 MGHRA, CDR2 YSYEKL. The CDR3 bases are TGCGCCAGCAGCCAAGCCCCGGGACTAGCGGGGAACTTCTACGAGCAGTACTTC. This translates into CASSQAPGLAGNFYEQYF.

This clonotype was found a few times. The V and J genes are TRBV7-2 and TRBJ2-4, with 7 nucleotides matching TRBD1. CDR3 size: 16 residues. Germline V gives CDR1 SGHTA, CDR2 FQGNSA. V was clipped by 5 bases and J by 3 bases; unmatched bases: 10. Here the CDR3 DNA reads TGTGCCAGCAGCCCGGAGACAGGGCTCCTCAAAAACATTCAGTACTTC. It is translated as CASSPETGLLKNIQYF. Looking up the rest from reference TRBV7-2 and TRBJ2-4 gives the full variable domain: GAGVSQSPSNKVTEKGKDVELRCDPISGHTALYWYRQSLGQGLEFLIYFQGNSAPDKSGLPSDRFSAERTGGSVSTLTIQRTQQEDSAVYLCASSPETGLLKNIQYFGAGTRLSVL.

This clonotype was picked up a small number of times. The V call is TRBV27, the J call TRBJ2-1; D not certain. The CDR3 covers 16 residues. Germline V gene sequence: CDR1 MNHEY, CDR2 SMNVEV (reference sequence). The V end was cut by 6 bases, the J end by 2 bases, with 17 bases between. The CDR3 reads CASSLRLLTAYNEQFF. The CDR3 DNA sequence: TGTGCCAGCAGCCTCCGACTCTTGACGGCCTACAATGAGCAGTTCTTC.

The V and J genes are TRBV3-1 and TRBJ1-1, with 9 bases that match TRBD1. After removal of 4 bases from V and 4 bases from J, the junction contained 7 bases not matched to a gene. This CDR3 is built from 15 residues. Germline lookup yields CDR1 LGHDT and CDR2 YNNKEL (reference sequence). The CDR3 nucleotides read TGTGCCAGCAGCCTCCGCGGGACAGGGAGCACTGAAGCTTTCTTT. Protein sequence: CASSLRGTGSTEAFF.

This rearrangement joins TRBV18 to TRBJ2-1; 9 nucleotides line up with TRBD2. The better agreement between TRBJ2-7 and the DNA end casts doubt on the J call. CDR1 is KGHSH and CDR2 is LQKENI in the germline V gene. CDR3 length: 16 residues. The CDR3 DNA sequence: TGTGCCAGCTCACCACCGGTCAGTAGCGGGAGCAATGAGCAGTACTTC. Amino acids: CASSPPVSSGSNEQYF.

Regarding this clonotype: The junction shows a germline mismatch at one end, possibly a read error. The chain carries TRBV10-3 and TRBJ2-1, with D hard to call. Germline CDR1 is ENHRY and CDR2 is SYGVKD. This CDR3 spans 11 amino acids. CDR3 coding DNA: TGTTCCATCAGCTATATCAATGAGCAGTTCTTC. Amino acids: CSISYINEQFF.

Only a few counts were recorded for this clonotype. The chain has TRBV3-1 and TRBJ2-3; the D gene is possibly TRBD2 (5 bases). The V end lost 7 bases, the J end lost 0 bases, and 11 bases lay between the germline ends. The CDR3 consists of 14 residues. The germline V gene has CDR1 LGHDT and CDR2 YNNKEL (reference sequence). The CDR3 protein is CASILGLSTDTQYF. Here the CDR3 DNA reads TGTGCCAGCATCCTTGGACTCAGCACAGATACGCAGTATTTT.

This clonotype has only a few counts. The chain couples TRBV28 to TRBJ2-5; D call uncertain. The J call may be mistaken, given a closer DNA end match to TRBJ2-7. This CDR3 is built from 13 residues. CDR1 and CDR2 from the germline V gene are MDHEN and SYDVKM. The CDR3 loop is CASSYSVTYEQYF. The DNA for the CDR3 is TGTGCCAGCAGTTATTCCGTCACCTACGAGCAGTACTTC.

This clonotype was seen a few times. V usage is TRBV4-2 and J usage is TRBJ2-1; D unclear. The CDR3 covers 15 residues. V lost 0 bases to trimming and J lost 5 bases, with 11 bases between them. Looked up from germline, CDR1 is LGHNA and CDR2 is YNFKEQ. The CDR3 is CASSQDPSQNNEQFF. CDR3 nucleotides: TGTGCCAGCAGCCAAGATCCTAGTCAGAACAATGAGCAGTTCTTC.

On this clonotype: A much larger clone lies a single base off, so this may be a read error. CDR3 nucleotide sequence: TGTGCCAGCAGTTACGGGGGCCCTAATGAAAAACTGTTTTTT. Its protein product is CASSYGGPNEKLFF. V gene TRBV6-5 combines with J gene TRBJ1-4; D is perhaps TRBD1 (6 bases). The CDR3 runs 14 residues. Deletions cut 2 bases from V and 3 bases from J, with 7 bases between. Germline-derived CDR1 and CDR2 are MNHEY and SVGAGI.

As DNA, the CDR3 is TGTGCCAGCAGTCTAGGGACTAGGTGGTACGAGCAGTACTTC. Encoded protein: CASSLGTRWYEQYF. The genes are TRBV28 and TRBJ2-7, with TRBD2 matching over 8 bases. The germline V gene has CDR1 MDHEN and CDR2 SYDVKM. Trimming at V came to 5 bases and at J to 4 bases, leaving 7 bases not matched to a gene. The CDR3 contains 14 residues.

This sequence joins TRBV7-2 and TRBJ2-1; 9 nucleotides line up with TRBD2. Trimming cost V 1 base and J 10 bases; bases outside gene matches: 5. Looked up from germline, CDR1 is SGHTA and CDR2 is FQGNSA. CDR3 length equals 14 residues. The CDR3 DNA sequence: TGTGCCAGCAGCTTAGAGGGACTAGCAGTAGAGCAGTTCTTC. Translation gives CASSLEGLAVEQFF. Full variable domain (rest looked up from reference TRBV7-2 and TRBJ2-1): GAGVSQSPSNKVTEKGKDVELRCDPISGHTALYWYRQSLGQGLEFLIYFQGNSAPDKSGLPSDRFSAERTGGSVSTLTIQRTQQEDSAVYLCASSLEGLAVEQFFGPGTRLTVL.

In DNA form, the CDR3 reads TGTGCCAGCAGCACACCTGGACAGGGTTACAATGAGCAGTACTTC. This gives the protein CASSTPGQGYNEQYF. The rearrangement joins TRBV14 to TRBJ2-1; 8 nucleotides align to TRBD1. The DNA end lines up better with TRBJ2-7; the J call may be wrong. The germline CDR1 and CDR2 sequences are SGHDN and FVKESK. The CDR3 is 15 amino acids.